This T cell receptor beta chain was identified during a study of blood T cell repertoires in COVID-19 (dated by TCRdb to 2020 to 2022). Turning to the overall study: Collaborator samples came from the United States, Italy and Spain and covered acute and convalescent phases of COVID-19. The material from the prospective study consisted of cDNA or gDNA derived from T cells, B-cell-depleted T cells, or PBMCs. Subjects who had been exposed to COVID-19, were actively infected with it, or had recovered from it provided the deeply sampled blood TCRbeta repertoires that made up the dataset. A freely available public database, intended as a resource for researchers studying the immune response to SARS-CoV-2, is where the repertoires were released. Samples were obtained from the ongoing ImmuneRACE study (first 160 participants) and from 1,254 subjects provided by 6 global collaborators. Sample metadata almost always included a de-identified subject ID, COVID-19 status, age in years and sex. Where available, HLA class I and class II types were obtained from metadata supplied by the sample provider rather than from assay-based typing.

Note on this clone: Its specific antigen is unknown. One base away there is no much larger clone; base qualities are not given.

One collaborating source in Seattle enrolled patients while the patients were actively infected and followed the patients over time throughout the course of disease. Collaborating institutions collected whole blood in K2EDTA tubes following their own protocols. For TCRbeta analysis, collaborator samples were shipped as frozen whole blood, as isolated PBMCs, or as DNA extracted from either sample type. Overall study results and their limits: The amount of clinical and demographic metadata varied by source and participant and was provided uncurated.

TCRbeta CDR3 regions were amplified from genomic DNA using the immunoSEQ Assay, a bias-controlled multiplex PCR. Regarding the original processing steps: The number of nucleated cells in each sample was estimated by amplification of reference gene primers within the assay. To quantify the absolute abundance of each unique TCRbeta CDR3 rearrangement, sequence reads were collapsed and filtered. Productive Simpson clonality was computed per sample as the square root of Simpson's diversity index over productive rearrangements. Drawn from immuneACCESS, this table holds only the in-frame rearrangements with V and J called that TCRdb kept. Clones are partly lost; checked studies trace under half to an unresolved V gene and leave the rest unexplained. V, J and clone size reflect that table, while D and trimming were determined from the DNA. The sample table holds a few hundred thousand clones, of which roughly 88% were seen once. Roughly 12% of the sample lies in the top ten.

Between the V and J ends, shortened by 3 bases and 7 bases respectively, the junction contains 16 bases. Reading the germline V gene (reference sequence) gives CDR1 LNHDA and CDR2 SQIVND. The CDR3 holds 15 amino acids from the cysteine to the phenylalanine. This entry keeps only the CDR3 DNA: 45 bases, framed from base 1. Input material: peripheral blood. The rearranged segments are TRBV19 and TRBJ2-1; 6 matching bases give a weak D call of TRBD2. The sequence came from a woman aged 45-60 years with COVID-19, enrolled during active disease. The sequenced DNA: TGTGCCAGTAGTATGGGACTTACCTGGGCGAATGAGCAGTTCTTC. Its product reads: CASSMGLTWANEQFF.